Listed here are 16 T cell receptor beta chains from one sample, sequenced in a study of Ad26.COV2.S vaccination and SARS-CoV-2 variants. Sequencing used immunoSEQ multiplex PCR; TCRdb keeps in-frame clones, though not all of them. The sample shows some 370,000 clones, 83% of them seen only once. Treatment here: around 19 received Ad26.COV2.S at low or high dose, single or two shots; about 5 received placebo; per-sample allocation not given. Specimens were obtained on day 63 following the first vaccine or placebo injection. The sequences come from peripheral blood, collected in a trial of Ad26.COV2.S vaccine versus placebo. The source of these receptors is a person between 18 and 59 years old who received the Ad26.COV2.S COVID-19 vaccine or a placebo.

This chain links TRBV3-1 (or the pseudogene TRBV3-2) with TRBJ2-3, with D hard to call. V was shortened by 0 bases and J by 6 bases, with 7 bases between the two germline ends. The germline V gene has CDR1 LGHDT and CDR2 YNNKEL (reference sequence). This CDR3 is 13 amino acids long. This CDR3 reads CASSQENRDTQYF. The CDR3 nucleotides are TGTGCCAGCAGCCAAGAAAACCGGGATACGCAGTATTTT.

The chain uses TRBV7-9 and TRBJ1-2, with a weak D call TRBD1 (5 bases). With 5 bases removed from V and 1 base from J, the gap between germline ends came to 14 bases. The CDR3 runs 15 residues. Germline CDR1 reads SEHNR; CDR2 reads FQNEAQ (reference sequence). CDR3 nucleotides: TGTGCCAGCAGCCGCGGCAGGGATGGTAACTATGGCTACACCTTC. It is translated as CASSRGRDGNYGYTF.

The chain uses TRBV11-2 and TRBJ1-2, with 7 positions matching TRBD1. The CDR3 covers 14 residues. The V and J ends lost 6 bases and 3 bases, in that order; junction bases with no gene match: 7. Germline V gives CDR1 SGHAT, CDR2 FQNNGV. The CDR3 DNA follows: TGTGCCAGCAGAGTGACAGGGAGCGACTATGGCTACACCTTC. This encodes CASRVTGSDYGYTF.

This chain connects TRBV29-1 to TRBJ1-2; D is unresolved. CDR3 length: 14 amino acids. The germline V and J ends were trimmed by 6 bases and 5 bases, with 19 bases remaining between them. The germline V gene has CDR1 SQVTM and CDR2 ANQGSEA. The CDR3 spells CSVLSMGAGYGYTF. CDR3 DNA: TGCAGCGTGCTCTCCATGGGCGCGGGGTATGGCTACACCTTC.

The genes are TRBV7-3 and TRBJ1-1; D gene ambiguous. Germline CDR1 and CDR2: SGHTA and FQGTGA. The germline V and J ends were trimmed by 2 bases and 3 bases, with 7 bases remaining between them. This CDR3 has 13 amino acids. CDR3 residues: CASSLRKDTEAFF. For the CDR3, the DNA is TGTGCCAGCAGCTTACGTAAGGACACTGAAGCTTTCTTT.

V is TRBV11-2 and J is TRBJ2-7; D is unresolved. Trimming left V 3 bases short and J 5 bases short, with 8 bases between. This CDR3 contains 12 residues. Germline CDR1 and CDR2: SGHAT and FQNNGV. The CDR3 sequence is CASSFLSNEQYF. The CDR3 DNA sequence: TGTGCCAGCAGCTTCCTTTCTAACGAGCAGTACTTC.

The J gene is TRBJ2-1, the V gene TRBV6-5; D is ambiguous. Germline V gene sequence: CDR1 MNHEY, CDR2 SVGAGI. The CDR3 is made up of 14 amino acids. V lost 5 bases, J lost 4 bases, and 12 bases lay in between. The chain's CDR3 is CASSTAARYNEQFF. The CDR3 DNA reads TGTGCCAGCAGTACCGCTGCGAGGTACAATGAGCAGTTCTTC.

The rearrangement uses TRBV19 and TRBJ1-2; D not resolved. The CDR3 consists of 11 residues. Germline assignment: CDR1 LNHDA and CDR2 SQIVND (reference sequence). V dropped 7 bases and J dropped 8 bases, with 11 bases sitting between them. The CDR3 nucleotides are TGTGCCAGTAATACGGGAGGGGGCTACACCTTC. The encoded protein is CASNTGGGYTF. Supplemented by reference TRBV19 and TRBJ1-2, the full variable domain reads DGGITQSPKYLFRKEGQNVTLSCEQNLNHDAMYWYRQDPGQGLRLIYYSQIVNDFQKGDIAEGYSVSREKKESFPLTVTSAQKNPTAFYLCASNTGGGYTFGSGTRLTVV.

The genes are TRBV7-2 and TRBJ1-5; D gene uncertain. Germline assignment: CDR1 SGHTA and CDR2 FQGNSA. The CDR3 extends over 15 amino acids. V was pared by 1 base and J by 4 bases, with 11 bases between. The CDR3 reads CASSLVSGLNQPQHF. DNA for the CDR3: TGTGCCAGCAGCTTAGTATCGGGTTTGAATCAGCCCCAGCATTTT. Full variable domain (outside the CDR3, taken from reference TRBV7-2 and TRBJ1-5): GAGVSQSPSNKVTEKGKDVELRCDPISGHTALYWYRQSLGQGLEFLIYFQGNSAPDKSGLPSDRFSAERTGGSVSTLTIQRTQQEDSAVYLCASSLVSGLNQPQHFGDGTRLSIL.

The chain combines TRBV11-2 with TRBJ1-1; 7 nucleotides align to TRBD1. The CDR3 runs to 14 residues. The V gene's germline CDR1 is SGHAT and CDR2 FQNNGV. Unmatched junction bases numbered 7, after V lost 4 bases and J lost 5 bases. In DNA, the CDR3 is TGTGCCAGCAGCTCCCAGGGGGTTGGGACTGAAGCTTTCTTT. This codes for CASSSQGVGTEAFF.

The chain uses TRBV7-9 and TRBJ1-2; possibly TRBD1 for D (5 bases). V was pared by 1 base and J by 6 bases, with 12 bases between. The CDR3 has 14 residues. The germline V gene has CDR1 SEHNR and CDR2 FQNEAQ (reference sequence). The CDR3 loop reads CASSLEGAGHGYTF. The CDR3 bases are TGTGCCAGCAGCTTAGAAGGGGCAGGGCATGGCTACACCTTC.

This clone is categorized as medium-sized. The chain employs TRBV7-3 and TRBJ1-4; possibly TRBD1 for D (5 bases). Germline CDR1 is SGHTA and CDR2 is FQGTGA. This CDR3 is 14 amino acids long. Trimming removed 5 bases at V and 2 bases at J, with 9 bases between. The CDR3 sequence is CASSKGWTNEKLFF. The CDR3 DNA reads as TGTGCCAGCAGCAAGGGGTGGACTAATGAAAAACTGTTTTTT.

The chain couples TRBV23-1 to TRBJ2-3; tentatively, D is TRBD2 (6 bases). TRBV23-1 is an ORF, with its function uncertain. Trimming stripped 6 bases from V and 3 bases from J, with 25 bases between. This CDR3 is built from 18 residues. DNA of the CDR3: TGCGCCAGCAGCCTCCCCATACCACCGGGACTGATAACAGATACGCAGTATTTT. Protein sequence: CASSLPIPPGLITDTQYF.

The genes are TRBV6-6 and TRBJ2-3; D gene ambiguous. Trimming shortened V by 8 bases and J by 4 bases, and 10 bases separated the two germline ends. Germline V lookup: CDR1 MNHNY, CDR2 SVGAGI (reference sequence). The CDR3 length is 12 residues. The CDR3 nucleotides are TGTGCCAGCCTAGTGGGCGCAGATACGCAGTATTTT. Translated: CASLVGADTQYF.

This clone occurred once. This chain uses TRBV12-3 or TRBV12-4 with TRBJ2-2; no clear D gene. V lost 5 bases to trimming and J lost 7 bases, with 11 bases between them. The CDR3 consists of 13 residues. CDR3 region: CASSGNLVGELFF. CDR3 DNA sequence: TGTGCCAGCAGTGGGAATTTGGTCGGGGAGCTGTTTTTT.

The chain combines TRBV5-1 with TRBJ1-2, with a tentative D call TRBD1 (5 bases). This CDR3 has 14 amino acids. CDR1 is SGHRS, CDR2 YFSETQ, per germline. Between the trimmed V and J ends, which lost 5 bases and 4 bases, there was a span of 15 bases. DNA for the CDR3: TGCGCCAGCAGAGAAGAGGTGACAGTCTATGGCTACACCTTC. Translation gives CASREEVTVYGYTF.